This entry lists 20 T cell receptor beta chains sequenced from one sample in a study of blood T cell repertoires in COVID-19. Profiled with immunoSEQ multiplex PCR; TCRdb holds only in-frame clones, not every one. The top ten clones hold approximately 8.1% of a sample with 100,000 to 150,000 clones, roughly 90% of them seen once. Sample: peripheral blood. The receptors were gathered from a man aged 45 to 65 with acute or convalescent COVID-19.

The chain links TRBV12-5 to TRBJ2-7, with D perhaps matching TRBD1 (6 bases). CDR1 LGHNT and CDR2 FRNRAP come from the germline V gene. With 2 bases removed from V and 11 bases from J, the gap between germline ends came to 10 bases. The CDR3 loop spans 11 amino acids. CDR3 loop: CASGLRDTKYF. CDR3 DNA sequence: TGTGCTAGTGGTTTGAGGGACACCAAGTACTTC.

This chain joins TRBV19 and TRBJ2-2, with 7 positions matching TRBD1. Germline assignment: CDR1 LNHDA and CDR2 SQIVND (reference sequence). The CDR3 is made up of 15 amino acids. V trimming: 5 bases; J trimming: 5 bases; junction bases outside the gene matches: 8. The CDR3 region has the DNA TGTGCCAGTAGTCAACAGGGGAGTCGGACCGGGGAGCTGTTTTTT. The encoded protein is CASSQQGSRTGELFF.

This CDR3 reads CASSLVGGTGTGELFF. Here the CDR3 DNA reads TGTGCCAGCAGCTTAGTCGGGGGGACCGGGACCGGGGAGCTGTTTTTT. The V call is TRBV7-9, the J call TRBJ2-2; 7 bases are a match to TRBD2. Germline assignment: CDR1 SEHNR and CDR2 FQNEAQ (reference sequence). CDR3 size: 16 residues. Trimming removed 1 base from V and 5 bases from J; junction bases left unmatched: 7.

Written as DNA, the CDR3 is TGTGCCAGCAGTCCAAGTCGACTAGCGGGAAACAATGAGCAGTTCTTC. Its translation: CASSPSRLAGNNEQFF. The rearrangement links TRBV2 to TRBJ2-1; the match to TRBD2 covers 11 bases. This CDR3 is built from 16 residues. Germline trimming cut 5 bases from V and 5 bases from J; bases unmatched to any gene: 8. Germline assignment: CDR1 SNHLY and CDR2 FYNNEI.

This clone has more than one count but fewer than ten. This chain joins TRBV29-1 and TRBJ2-7, with TRBD2 identical over 9 bases. The length of the CDR3 is 14 residues. V dropped 6 bases and J dropped 7; count of bases not matched to a gene: 13. Germline V lookup: CDR1 SQVTM, CDR2 ANQGSEA. CDR3 loop: CSVVSGSPLKEQYF. The CDR3 nucleotides are TGCAGCGTGGTTAGCGGGAGTCCCTTAAAGGAGCAGTACTTC.

The chain links TRBV19 to TRBJ2-4, with 9 bases matching TRBD2. V gave up 3 bases and J gave up 0 bases; unmatched junction bases: 12. Germline V gives CDR1 LNHDA, CDR2 SQIVND (reference sequence). The CDR3 contains 19 residues. The CDR3 loop is CASSIEGLASTLAKNIQYF. CDR3 sequence (DNA): TGTGCCAGTAGTATTGAGGGACTAGCTTCTACCTTAGCCAAAAACATTCAGTACTTC.

This clone was seen just once. The chain recombines TRBV2 with TRBJ1-2, with D possibly TRBD1 on 6 matching bases. The CDR3 is 14 amino acids. V shed 0 bases and J shed 4 bases, with 9 bases lying between them. CDR1 SNHLY and CDR2 FYNNEI come from the germline V gene. CDR3 sequence reads: CASSEAPGVYGYTF. In DNA, the CDR3 is TGTGCCAGCAGTGAAGCCCCAGGGGTCTATGGCTACACCTTC.

The V and J genes are TRBV24-1 and TRBJ2-1; D is perhaps TRBD1 (6 bases). CDR1 KGHDR and CDR2 SFDVKD come from the germline V gene. The V end lost 4 bases, the J end lost 8 bases, and 14 bases lay between the germline ends. This CDR3 comprises 14 residues. For the CDR3, the DNA is TGTGCCACCAGTGACGCCAGGGGTTCGGATGAGCAGTTCTTC. Amino acids: CATSDARGSDEQFF.

This clone was seen only a few times. This sequence joins TRBV3-1 (or the pseudogene TRBV3-2) and TRBJ2-7; possibly TRBD2 for D (6 bases). From germline, CDR1 is LGHDT and CDR2 YNNKEL (reference sequence). Trimming removed 1 base at V and 1 base at J, with 8 bases between. This CDR3 is 14 amino acids long. CDR3 nucleotides: TGTGCCAGCAGCCAAGCCCGGGGGTCCTACGAGCAGTACTTC. The encoded protein is CASSQARGSYEQYF.

The chain couples TRBV5-1 to TRBJ2-5, with a tentative D call TRBD2 (7 bases). Germline values: CDR1 SGHRS, CDR2 YFSETQ. The CDR3 covers 16 residues. Between the trimmed V and J ends, which lost 3 bases and 5 bases, there was a span of 20 bases. The DNA for the CDR3 is TGCGCCAGCAGCTCAGAGGGGGGGCGCCTCGGGGAGACCCAGTACTTC. Its translation is CASSSEGGRLGETQYF.

In its sample, this clone was seen once. The rearrangement links TRBV3-1 (or the pseudogene TRBV3-2) to TRBJ1-5; D is uncertain. Germline CDR1 LGHDT, CDR2 YNNKEL (reference sequence). Trimming shortened V by 8 bases and J by 0 bases, and 14 bases separated the two germline ends. The CDR3 is 15 residues long. The CDR3 coding sequence is TGTGCCAGCGTGATGGGCCAATATAGCAATCAGCCCCAGCATTTT. Amino acids: CASVMGQYSNQPQHF.

The chain couples TRBV12-3 or TRBV12-4 to TRBJ1-2, with 8 bases fitting TRBD1. The CDR3 has 13 residues. V lost 6 bases, J lost 3 bases, and 3 bases stayed unmatched. CDR3 amino acids: CASRVQGDYGYTF. DNA for the CDR3: TGTGCCAGCAGGGTACAGGGGGACTATGGCTACACCTTC.

The chain uses TRBV25-1 and TRBJ2-3, with D unresolved. CDR3 length: 15 residues. Germline V gives CDR1 MGHDK, CDR2 SYGVNS. With 1 base removed from V and 2 bases from J, the gap between germline ends came to 10 bases. CDR3 protein: CASSESVFLTDTQYF. CDR3 bases: TGTGCCAGCAGTGAATCGGTATTCCTCACAGATACGCAGTATTTT. The full variable domain, in which reference TRBV25-1 and TRBJ2-3 provide the parts outside the CDR3, is EADIYQTPRYLVIGTGKKITLECSQTMGHDKMYWYQQDPGMELHLIHYSYGVNSTEKGDLSSESTVSRIRTEHFPLTLESARPSHTSQYLCASSESVFLTDTQYFGPGTRLTVL.

CDR3 coding DNA: TGCGCCAGCAGCCAAGTTGTGCGGGGGGCGACGGATAATTCACCCCTCCACTTT. Translated, it gives CASSQVVRGATDNSPLHF. This chain uses TRBV4-3 with TRBJ1-6, with D maybe TRBD1 (6 bases). This CDR3 has 18 amino acids. The V gene lost 1 base and the J gene lost 5 bases, with 18 bases spanning the gap. Germline V lookup: CDR1 LGHNA, CDR2 YSLEER.

This chain connects TRBV4-1 to TRBJ1-4; tentatively, D is TRBD1 (5 bases). The CDR3 consists of 20 residues. V was pared by 1 base and J by 8 bases, with 29 bases between. CDR1 is MGHRA and CDR2 is YSYEKL in the germline V gene. This chain's CDR3 is CASSQVDFAGQFEGPEKLFF. DNA of the CDR3: TGCGCCAGCAGCCAAGTAGACTTTGCAGGACAATTCGAAGGGCCCGAAAAACTGTTTTTT.

The chain uses TRBV19 and TRBJ2-1; 11 bases map to TRBD2. V lost 4 bases and J lost 4; bases outside the gene matches: 3. CDR1 LNHDA and CDR2 SQIVND come from the germline V gene (reference sequence). The CDR3 runs 15 residues. The CDR3 here is CASSTTSGSYNEQFF. CDR3 DNA sequence: TGTGCCAGTAGTACAACTAGCGGGAGTTACAATGAGCAGTTCTTC. The full variable domain, with the rest looked up from reference TRBV19 and TRBJ2-1, is DGGITQSPKYLFRKEGQNVTLSCEQNLNHDAMYWYRQDPGQGLRLIYYSQIVNDFQKGDIAEGYSVSREKKESFPLTVTSAQKNPTAFYLCASSTTSGSYNEQFFGPGTRLTVL.

CDR3 coding DNA: TGTGCCTGGACGGAGGGACTAGCGAGCACAGATACGCAGTATTTT. This translates into CAWTEGLASTDTQYF. The chain carries TRBV30 and TRBJ2-3; 10 nucleotides line up with TRBD2. In germline, CDR1 is GTSNPN, CDR2 SVGIG (reference sequence). There are 15 residues in the CDR3. V shed 4 bases and J 0 bases; nucleotides not matched to a gene: 4.

The chain is built from TRBV5-1 and TRBJ2-1, with 7 bases fitting TRBD2. Germline V gene data show CDR1 as SGHRS and CDR2 as YFSETQ. This CDR3 is built from 15 residues. After removal of 0 bases from V and 3 bases from J, the junction contained 3 bases not matched to a gene. The CDR3 loop reads CASSLGLADYNEQFF. The CDR3 nucleotides are TGCGCCAGCAGCTTGGGTCTAGCGGACTACAATGAGCAGTTCTTC.

CDR3 sequence: CASSQAGQGNTEAFF. DNA for the CDR3: TGCGCCAGCAGCCAGGCGGGACAGGGGAACACTGAAGCTTTCTTT. The chain recombines TRBV4-1 with TRBJ1-1; TRBD1 agrees at 9 bases. Looked up from germline, CDR1 is MGHRA and CDR2 is YSYEKL. The CDR3 runs 15 residues. V was pared by 3 bases and J by 1 base, with 3 bases of the junction left unmatched.

The genes are TRBV7-6 and TRBJ1-6, with 7 bases matching TRBD1. The CDR3 extends over 17 amino acids. Losses at the gene ends were 0 bases for V and 14 bases for J; bases not matched to a gene: 16. Germline assignment: CDR1 SGHVS and CDR2 FNYEAQ. The CDR3 loop is CASSLAPGTASRGALHF. CDR3 nucleotide sequence: TGTGCCAGCAGCTTAGCGCCGGGGACAGCCTCAAGGGGGGCCCTCCACTTT.